A selection of T cell receptor delta chains follows, all from one sample in a study of gamma-delta chains in newborns, infants, children. TCRdb repeated clone calling on the reads with CATT. Among about 11,000 delta-chain clones listed, roughly 8% were seen once. Sequencing was done on a sample of blood. The receptors stem from a child who was a newborn, infant or young child, either healthy, febrile or measles-vaccinated (not recorded which). The conserved cysteine and the conserved F or W are not part of the CDR3 here.

TRDJ1	TRDV2	ACDTMGMGSTDKLI
TRDJ1	TRDV2	ACDPLLLGDTLTDKLI
TRDJ2	TRDV2	ACEPLILGDTPTAQLF
TRDJ1	TRDV2	ACDTILPRGTHTDKLI
TRDJ3	TRDV2	ACDILGPWDTRQMF
TRDJ1	TRDV2	ACDTVGGGPYTDKLI
TRDJ1	TRDV2	ACDTLSYNLAAYTDKLI
TRDJ1	TRDV1	ALGELSTPWVILPSLYTDKLI
TRDJ3	TRDV2	ACDNTGGYQPSSWDTRQMF
TRDJ1	TRDV2	ACDTIGGYGVRSDIDKLI
TRDJ1	TRDV2	ACDPIVITDKLI
TRDJ1	TRDV2	ACDTVERGYDTDKLI
TRDJ3	TRDV2	ACDTAAISTGGSSSWDARQMF
TRDJ1	TRDV2	ACDTILPPSYWGIEKLI
TRDJ1	TRDV2	ACDTLGSYTDKLI
TRDJ1	TRDV2	ACDKLGDTVDKLI
TRDJ3	TRDV2	ACDKVLGDLSWDTRQMF
TRDJ1	TRDV2	ACDPVLGWGTLYTDKLI
TRDJ1	TRDV2	ACDTVGVPHVDKLI
TRDJ1	TRDV2	ACDKLGGYTDKLI
TRDJ1	TRDV1	ALGEPPFVGGRAKLI
TRDJ1	TRDV2	ACDILGDNGDKLI
TRDJ1	TRDV2	ACDNLTSNVLGDRPKLI
TRDJ1	TRDV2	AIKYWGAFYTDKLI
TRDJ1	TRDV2	ACDPILGILPTDKLI
TRDJ1	TRDV2	ACDTLGKRADKLI
TRDJ1	TRDV2	ACDPLLGDTPPDKLI
TRDJ1	TRDV2	ACDTLNPTGGYVDPSDKLT
TRDJ1	TRDV2	ACDTLGTGGSDTDKLI
TRDJ1	TRDV2	ACDTLLGDTDKLI
TRDJ1	TRDV1	ALDSGDKLI
TRDJ1	TRDV2	ACDTLGGTDKLI
TRDJ3	TRDV2	ACDAVLGDTDSWDTRQMF
TRDJ1	TRDV2	ACDRIPSTGGYPDKLI
TRDJ1	TRDV2	ACDLLGDPGTDKLI
TRDJ1	TRDV2	ACDTPWELGDAYTDKLI
TRDJ3	TRDV2	ACDTTGTGGLLSSWDTRQMF
TRDJ3	TRDV2	ACDLLGDTDWDTRQMF
TRDJ1	TRDV3	ALRCWGYMLLTPYTDKLI
TRDJ2	TRDV2	ACDKVGDSEPSTAQLF
TRDJ2	TRDV2	ACDTITGGLSRAQLF
TRDJ1	TRDV1	ALGELRLGMGPYCPSDKLI
TRDJ3	TRDV2	ACDAVGYGSSWDTRQMF
TRDJ3	TRDV2	ACDTVGDSSWDTRQMF
TRDJ1	TRDV2	ACDAMLGDTDELI
TRDJ1	TRDV2	ACDSLLGDTPHTDKLI
TRDJ1	TRDV2	ACDTVLGPDKLI
TRDJ1	TRDV2	ACDTLLSLGTGARTDKLI
TRDJ1	TRDV2	ACDPLLGTLTYTDKLI
TRDJ2	TRDV2	ACDPLRDRTAQLF
TRDJ2	TRDV2	ACDALLGTPLTAQLF
TRDJ1	TRDV2	ACDPLGDTRGDDKLI
TRDJ3	TRDV2	ACDTMGPSSWDTRQMF
TRDJ3	TRDV2	ACDTVGDKDSWDTRQMF